The clone carrying this TCR beta chain was seen only a few times. Its antigen is as yet unknown. The data derive from a study of T cells after yellow fever vaccination. The CDR3 contains 15 residues. V was trimmed by 7 bases and J by 0 bases, leaving 13 bases between them. Study conclusions and caveats: Post-booster repertoires contained most primary-vaccination clones again (around 96% CD4, around 88% CD8).

TCRdb re-derived calls from the 5' RACE reads in MiXCR, one entry per CDR3 protein. This table holds 620,000 or so distinct CDR3 sequences, about 12% found once. The V gene is TRBV12-3 or TRBV12-4, the J gene TRBJ2-1; D ambiguous. The TCR comes from a man aged 30-40 years who received the YFV17D yellow fever vaccine. This sample comprised PBMCs, obtained on the day of the yellow fever booster vaccination. CDR3 sequence reads: CASTSSASSYNEQFF. The CDR3 region has the DNA TGTGCCAGCACCTCAAGCGCAAGCTCCTACAATGAGCAGTTCTTC.